This T cell receptor beta chain was captured by sequencing in a study of cytomegalovirus exposure and HLA in healthy donors. Whole-study results and caveats: In a later analysis, an Asian-associated ancestry cluster reportedly showed fewer N-insertions than the approximately 700-donor mean. Later genetic work tied a missense DCLRE1C variant to beta-chain V and J trimming. The study labeled 164 TCR beta chains cytomegalovirus-associated.

The V end was cut by 2 bases, the J end by 1 base, with 12 bases between. Germline lookup yields CDR1 MNHNS and CDR2 SASEGT. This CDR3 is built from 16 residues. Concerning this clone itself: The antigen is undetermined.

A multiplex PCR was run with 60 Vbeta primers and 13 Jbeta primers. Authors' data handling: Later, 65 million to 85 million unique TCR beta chains were counted in an analysis, and about 12 million of them were shared. Sequenced by immunoSEQ multiplex PCR; TCRdb stores in-frame clones only, minus some. From that table come the V and J calls and clone size; the DNA was used to work out D and trimming. This sample's table reports 75,000 to 85,000 clones. The V and J genes are TRBV6-1 and TRBJ2-1; D is undetermined. The material sequenced was PBMCs. This TCR came from a man aged 50 to 59 in good health and CMV-seronegative. CDR3 region: CASSELSFKSYNEQFF. CDR3 coding DNA: TGTGCCAGCAGTGAACTGAGCTTCAAGTCCTACAATGAGCAGTTCTTC.